A selection of T cell receptor beta chains follows, all from one sample in a study of shared clonotypes between healthy human individuals. The method was immunoSEQ multiplex PCR; TCRdb's version includes in-frame clones alone and lacks a portion of them. The table has some 470,000 clones, 76% seen once. Sample: PBMCs. These receptors all stem from a woman between 35 and 50 years old in good health. Some clones in this sample may be carry-over from other donors' samples. Each CDR3 is given with its conserved first and last residue. The D gene is left open where the match is weak. Clone size is given for some rows only: seen once, a few or many times, or a class if the clone is expanded.

V gene: TRBV15; clone size: .; D gene: .; J gene: TRBJ2-1; CDR3 DNA: TGTGCCACCAGCAGAGATATAGGGGGGAGCTCCTACAATGAGCAGTTCTTC; CDR3 protein: CATSRDIGGSSYNEQFF
V gene: TRBV11-2; clone size: .; D gene: .; J gene: TRBJ2-3; CDR3 DNA: TGTGCCAGCAGCCCCCTTGTTACGCAGTATTTT; CDR3 protein: CASSPLVTQYF
V gene: TRBV19; clone size: .; D gene: TRBD1; J gene: TRBJ2-2; CDR3 DNA: TGTGCCAGTAGTACCGGGACAGGGCTAAACACTGAGGAGCTGTTTTTT; CDR3 protein: CASSTGTGLNTEELFF
V gene: TRBV14; clone size: .; D gene: .; J gene: TRBJ2-7; CDR3 DNA: TGTGCCAGCAGCCAAGGGTTTTACTCCTACGAGCAGTACTTC; CDR3 protein: CASSQGFYSYEQYF
V gene: TRBV23-1; clone size: few; D gene: .; J gene: TRBJ2-7; CDR3 DNA: TGCGCCAGCAGATCAGACGGGAAGGGGCACGAGCAGTACTTC; CDR3 protein: CASRSDGKGHEQYF
V gene: TRBV7-9; clone size: .; D gene: .; J gene: TRBJ2-5; CDR3 DNA: TGTGCCAGCAGCTTCTCAGGAGGAAAAGAGACCCAGTACTTC; CDR3 protein: CASSFSGGKETQYF
V gene: TRBV9; clone size: few; D gene: TRBD2; J gene: TRBJ2-7; CDR3 DNA: TGTGCCAGCAGCCCCCGGACTAGCGGGAGGTACGAGCAGTACTTC; CDR3 protein: CASSPRTSGRYEQYF
V gene: TRBV29-1; clone size: .; D gene: TRBD2; J gene: TRBJ2-7; CDR3 DNA: TGCAGCGCCCGCGGGGGGTACTACGAGCAGTACTTC; CDR3 protein: CSARGGYYEQYF
V gene: TRBV7-6; clone size: once; D gene: TRBD1; J gene: TRBJ2-1; CDR3 DNA: TGTGCCAGCAGCGTCGGACAGGGGGGCTACAATGAGCAGTTCTTC; CDR3 protein: CASSVGQGGYNEQFF
V gene: TRBV4-3; clone size: once; D gene: .; J gene: TRBJ1-1; CDR3 DNA: TGCGCCAGCAGCCAGCAGGAGGGTACTGAAGCTTTCTTT; CDR3 protein: CASSQQEGTEAFF
V gene: TRBV6-1; clone size: once; D gene: .; J gene: TRBJ2-7; CDR3 DNA: TGTGCCAGCAGTGAATGGACGTTGAGCTCCTACGAGCAGTACTTC; CDR3 protein: CASSEWTLSSYEQYF
V gene: TRBV19; clone size: .; D gene: .; J gene: TRBJ1-2; CDR3 DNA: TGTGCCAGTAGCCCGTACGGAGACTATGGCTACACCTTC; CDR3 protein: CASSPYGDYGYTF
V gene: TRBV19; clone size: few; D gene: .; J gene: TRBJ1-5; CDR3 DNA: TGTGCCAGTATGTTCAGTCAGGGCACGAATCAGCCCCAGCATTTT; CDR3 protein: CASMFSQGTNQPQHF
V gene: TRBV21-1; clone size: .; D gene: .; J gene: TRBJ2-3; CDR3 DNA: TGTGCCAGAGAGAGGACAGGGATGCCAGATACGCAGTATTTT; CDR3 protein: CARERTGMPDTQYF
V gene: TRBV4-1; clone size: .; D gene: TRBD2; J gene: TRBJ2-2; CDR3 DNA: TGCGCCAGCAGCCAAGCCGCTATGCGGACTAGCGGAACCGGGGAGCTGTTTTTT; CDR3 protein: CASSQAAMRTSGTGELFF
V gene: TRBV10-3; clone size: .; D gene: .; J gene: TRBJ2-7; CDR3 DNA: TGTGCCATCAGTCGGGACACCGCCTACGAGCAGTACTTC; CDR3 protein: CAISRDTAYEQYF
V gene: TRBV6-5; clone size: .; D gene: TRBD1; J gene: TRBJ2-7; CDR3 DNA: TGTGCCAGCAGACGGACAGGGAGTTCCTACGAGCAGTACTTC; CDR3 protein: CASRRTGSSYEQYF
V gene: TRBV11-2; clone size: once; D gene: TRBD1; J gene: TRBJ1-2; CDR3 DNA: TGTGCCAGCAGCTTCGGACAGGGGGCGGGAGGCTACACCTTC; CDR3 protein: CASSFGQGAGGYTF
V gene: TRBV28; clone size: few; D gene: .; J gene: TRBJ1-4; CDR3 DNA: TGTGCCAGCAGTTGGCAGCATCAAGGGCTGTTTTTT; CDR3 protein: CASSWQHQGLFF
V gene: TRBV9; clone size: .; D gene: .; J gene: TRBJ2-6; CDR3 DNA: TGTGCCAGCAGCGAACTTGGGGCCAACGTCCTGACTTTC; CDR3 protein: CASSELGANVLTF
V gene: TRBV5-6; clone size: .; D gene: .; J gene: TRBJ2-1; CDR3 DNA: TGTGCCAGCAGCTTTGGCACGGCGTACAATGAGCAGTTCTTC; CDR3 protein: CASSFGTAYNEQFF
V gene: TRBV6-5; clone size: .; D gene: .; J gene: TRBJ2-7; CDR3 DNA: TGTGCCAGCAGTTACTCCAGGGCCTACGAGCAGTACTTC; CDR3 protein: CASSYSRAYEQYF
V gene: TRBV7-2; clone size: .; D gene: TRBD1; J gene: TRBJ2-7; CDR3 DNA: TGTGCCAGCAGCTTACGGGACAGGGCCTACGAGCAGTACTTC; CDR3 protein: CASSLRDRAYEQYF
V gene: TRBV7-2; clone size: .; D gene: .; J gene: TRBJ2-5; CDR3 DNA: TGTGCCAGCAGCTTAGGGGTTAGTCCGGGACAAGAGACCCAGTACTTC; CDR3 protein: CASSLGVSPGQETQYF
V gene: TRBV5-1; clone size: .; D gene: .; J gene: TRBJ2-2; CDR3 DNA: TGCGCCAGCAGCTTCGTTACGAACACCGGGGAGCTGTTTTTT; CDR3 protein: CASSFVTNTGELFF
V gene: TRBV28; clone size: .; D gene: .; J gene: TRBJ2-5; CDR3 DNA: TGTGCCAGCAGTTTGATGATTTGGGGCAGAGACCAAGAGACCCAGTACTTC; CDR3 protein: CASSLMIWGRDQETQYF
V gene: TRBV5-1; clone size: few; D gene: .; J gene: TRBJ2-1; CDR3 DNA: TGCGCCAGCAGCCAAGTCAATGAGCAGTTCTTC; CDR3 protein: CASSQVNEQFF
V gene: TRBV6-1; clone size: .; D gene: .; J gene: TRBJ1-1; CDR3 DNA: TGTGCCAGCAGAGTGGGGTACGACACTGAAGCTTTCTTT; CDR3 protein: CASRVGYDTEAFF
V gene: TRBV7-2; clone size: few; D gene: .; J gene: TRBJ2-1; CDR3 DNA: TGTGCCAGCAGCTCCCCGGCAGGGAACAATGAGCAGTTCTTC; CDR3 protein: CASSSPAGNNEQFF
V gene: TRBV9; clone size: .; D gene: .; J gene: TRBJ1-1; CDR3 DNA: TGTGCCAGCAGCGTAGACGGGAACACTGAAGCTTTCTTT; CDR3 protein: CASSVDGNTEAFF
V gene: TRBV18; clone size: .; D gene: TRBD1; J gene: TRBJ2-7; CDR3 DNA: TGTGCCAGCTCACCTTATAACAGGGGGGCGAGAGGAGTAAACCCGAGGGAGCAGTACTTC; CDR3 protein: CASSPYNRGARGVNPREQYF